Listed here are 27 T cell receptor beta chains from one sample, sequenced in a study of blood T cells in healthy people across ages. Combining a sample-barcoded 5' primer with a J-beta primer mix, a second PCR ran for roughly 6 to 12 cycles. TCRdb reprocessed the 5' RACE reads with MiXCR, giving one entry per CDR3 protein. The repertoire holds about 1.5 million distinct CDR3 sequences, with about 42% as singletons. Sequenced material: blood. The source of these receptors is a woman between 18 and 29 years old in good health.

The rearrangement uses TRBV7-2 and TRBJ2-1; 11 nucleotides agree with TRBD1. This CDR3 comprises 15 residues. V was clipped by 7 bases and J by 7 bases; unmatched bases: 9. Germline CDR1 and CDR2: SGHTA and FQGNSA. The CDR3 loop is CASTPPGQGDNEQFF. The CDR3 bases are TGTGCCAGCACGCCTCCGGGACAGGGGGATAATGAGCAGTTCTTC.

V usage is TRBV15 and J usage is TRBJ2-7; possible D gene TRBD1, 5 bases. Germline V gives CDR1 LNHNV, CDR2 YYDKDF (reference sequence). The CDR3 loop spans 13 amino acids. Trimming stripped 1 base from V and 3 bases from J, with 7 bases between. The CDR3 loop is CATSRVRDYEQYF. DNA of the CDR3: TGTGCCACCAGCAGAGTCAGGGACTACGAGCAGTACTTC.

The chain has TRBV20-1 and TRBJ2-3; D ambiguous. The V end was cut by 3 bases, the J end by 3 bases, with 7 bases between. This CDR3 contains 12 residues. From germline, CDR1 is DFQATT and CDR2 SNEGSKA (reference sequence). The CDR3 DNA is TGCAGTGCTAGCGTTCGGACAGATACGCAGTATTTT. Translating it yields CSASVRTDTQYF.

CDR3 sequence: CASSQTTGSTDEQYF. The DNA of the CDR3 is TGCGCCAGCAGCCAAACGACAGGGAGTACCGACGAGCAGTACTTC. V is TRBV4-3 and J is TRBJ2-5; TRBD1 matches 7 bases. The J call may be incorrect, as the DNA end agrees better with TRBJ2-7. Germline CDR1 reads LGHNA; CDR2 reads YSLEER. This CDR3 is built from 15 residues.

The genes are TRBV27 and TRBJ1-2; maybe TRBD1 (5 bases). The CDR3 is made up of 13 amino acids. V lost 5 bases, J lost 10 bases, and 17 bases lay in between. Germline CDR1 reads MNHEY; CDR2 reads SMNVEV (reference sequence). CDR3: CASSLQGGGDYTF. CDR3 nucleotides: TGTGCCAGCAGTCTTCAGGGCGGTGGCGACTACACCTTC.

This clonotype has a handful of counts. The gene calls are TRBV15 and TRBJ1-2; D unresolved. The CDR3 consists of 15 residues. Germline CDR1 reads LNHNV; CDR2 reads YYDKDF (reference sequence). Trimming took off 0 bases at V and 9 bases at J, with 17 bases between the two ends. CDR3 region: CATSRDWTGPLSYTF. CDR3 nucleotides: TGTGCCACCAGCAGAGATTGGACGGGCCCTCTTAGCTACACCTTC.

The rearrangement uses TRBV11-1 and TRBJ1-2, with D possibly matching TRBD1 (5 bases). V lost 5 bases, J lost 3 bases, and 16 bases lay in between. Germline V gene lookup returns CDR1 SGHAT and CDR2 FQDESV (reference sequence). The CDR3 is 15 residues long. The CDR3 here is CASSHTVQDYYGYTF. The CDR3 DNA reads as TGTGCCAGCAGCCATACTGTACAGGACTACTATGGCTACACCTTC.

The table lists this clonotype with a few counts. V is TRBV12-3 or TRBV12-4 and J is TRBJ1-1, with D maybe TRBD1 (5 bases). Trimming took off 6 bases at V and 3 bases at J, with 14 bases between the two ends. The length of the CDR3 is 14 residues. CDR3 nucleotides: TGTGCCAGCAGCCCCAGGGTAGGGCACACTGAAGCTTTCTTT. Protein sequence: CASSPRVGHTEAFF.

The rearrangement links TRBV2 to TRBJ2-6; D could derive from TRBD1 or TRBD2 (5 bases each). The CDR3 is 21 amino acids. Trimming left V 5 bases short and J 0 bases short, with 26 bases between. Germline loops: CDR1 SNHLY, CDR2 FYNNEI. This CDR3 is CASSYNSYGLGLSSGANVLTF. CDR3 coding DNA: TGTGCCAGCAGTTACAATTCTTACGGACTGGGGCTGAGCTCTGGGGCCAACGTCCTGACTTTC.

The CDR3 reads CASSFGGQANEQYF. The CDR3 coding sequence is TGTGCCAGCAGTTTCGGGGGACAGGCTAACGAGCAGTACTTC. The gene calls are TRBV28 and TRBJ2-7; 8 bases agree with TRBD1. The CDR3 covers 14 residues. V lost 3 bases, J lost 5 bases, and 6 bases stayed unmatched. CDR1 MDHEN and CDR2 SYDVKM come from the germline V gene.

This clonotype was observed a few times. This chain connects TRBV5-1 to TRBJ2-1; the match to TRBD2 covers 15 bases. There are 14 residues in the CDR3. Germline values: CDR1 SGHRS, CDR2 YFSETQ. The ends lost 9 bases at V and 4 bases at J; junction bases unmatched: 2. The CDR3 nucleotides read TGCGCCACCGGACTAGCGGGGGGGTACAATGAGCAGTTCTTC. This codes for CATGLAGGYNEQFF.

The chain is built from TRBV6-2 or TRBV6-3 and TRBJ2-1; maybe TRBD2 (6 bases). CDR3 length: 14 residues. Germline CDR1 and CDR2: MNHEY and SVGEGT. The V and J ends lost 1 base and 5 bases respectively, with 9 bases between them. The CDR3 is CASSYFGGHNEQFF. The CDR3 region has the DNA TGTGCCAGCAGTTACTTCGGGGGACACAATGAGCAGTTCTTC.

The chain joins TRBV3-1 to TRBJ2-5; D is possibly TRBD1 or TRBD2 (5 bases each). Judging by the DNA end, TRBJ2-7 fits better; the J call may be wrong. From germline, CDR1 is LGHDT and CDR2 YNNKEL (reference sequence). The CDR3 is 14 residues long. CDR3 region: CASSPHPGTFEQYF. CDR3 DNA sequence: TGTGCCAGCAGCCCTCACCCCGGGACCTTCGAGCAGTACTTC.

This clonotype was seen a handful of times. V gene TRBV12-3 or TRBV12-4 combines with J gene TRBJ2-7; 8 bases match TRBD2. The CDR3 consists of 15 residues. Unmatched junction bases numbered 8, after V lost 4 bases and J lost 3 bases. The CDR3, as DNA: TGTGCCAGCAGTTCCCCCGGGGGGGGAGTCTACGAGCAGTACTTC. Amino acids: CASSSPGGGVYEQYF.

This clonotype has a handful of counts. The V and J genes are TRBV20-1 and TRBJ2-7, with D tentatively TRBD2 (6 bases). The CDR3 consists of 15 residues. The germline V gene encodes CDR1 DFQATT and CDR2 SNEGSKA (reference sequence). The ends were cut back, 2 bases at V and 2 bases at J, with 16 bases in the middle. CDR3 nucleotide sequence: TGCAGTGCTAGATTAATAGCGGCACTAACCTACGAGCAGTACTTC. It translates to CSARLIAALTYEQYF.

J is TRBJ1-1 and V is TRBV29-1; no definite D call. Germline V gene lookup returns CDR1 SQVTM and CDR2 ANQGSEA. V was trimmed by 4 bases and J by 4 bases, leaving 13 bases between them. There are 13 residues in the CDR3. As DNA, the CDR3 is TGCAGCGTTGCCCCTTTAAGAAGCACTGAAGCTTTCTTT. This translates into CSVAPLRSTEAFF.

The V gene is TRBV20-1, the J gene TRBJ2-3; 16 bases align to TRBD2. This CDR3 comprises 18 residues. Trimming removed 1 base from V and 4 bases from J; junction bases left unmatched: 8. The germline CDR1 and CDR2 sequences are DFQATT and SNEGSKA (reference sequence). The CDR3 spells CSARAAGLAGGPADTQYF. The DNA of the CDR3 is TGCAGTGCTAGAGCCGCGGGACTAGCGGGGGGGCCCGCAGATACGCAGTATTTT.

The J gene is TRBJ2-5, the V gene TRBV6-2 or TRBV6-3; possible D gene TRBD1, 6 bases. Germline V gene lookup returns CDR1 MNHEY and CDR2 SVGEGT. The length of the CDR3 is 14 residues. V dropped 4 bases and J dropped 1 base, with 10 bases sitting between them. This CDR3 reads CASSSWDIQETQYF. CDR3 sequence (DNA): TGTGCCAGCAGTTCGTGGGACATCCAAGAGACCCAGTACTTC.

This chain uses TRBV6-5 with TRBJ2-3; D ambiguous. Germline V lookup: CDR1 MNHEY, CDR2 SVGAGI. CDR3 length equals 15 residues. V shed 5 bases and J shed 4 bases, with 16 bases lying between them. CDR3 in amino acids: CASSALGSVADTQYF. In nucleotides, the CDR3 is TGTGCCAGCAGTGCGTTGGGCTCCGTAGCAGATACGCAGTATTTT.

The chain is built from TRBV29-1 and TRBJ1-1; D uncertain. Germline lookup yields CDR1 SQVTM and CDR2 ANQGSEA. This CDR3 has 13 amino acids. V was clipped by 4 bases and J by 1 base, with 10 bases between them. The DNA of the CDR3 is TGCAGCGTTGTGTGGGGTTCGAACACTGAAGCTTTCTTT. This codes for CSVVWGSNTEAFF.

This clonotype was seen a few times. This chain joins TRBV28 and TRBJ1-2, with D unresolved. The CDR3 length is 13 residues. V lost 8 bases, J lost 8 bases, and 18 bases lay in between. Per the germline V gene, CDR1 is MDHEN and CDR2 is SYDVKM. CDR3: CASSWPTLRGYTF. The CDR3, as DNA: TGTGCCAGCTCTTGGCCCACCCTAAGGGGCTACACCTTC.

The gene calls are TRBV12-3 or TRBV12-4 and TRBJ1-4, with D possibly matching TRBD1 (5 bases). The CDR3 runs to 13 residues. The V end lost 10 bases, the J end lost 2 bases, and 11 bases lay between the germline ends. The CDR3 reads CATGGVTNEKLFF. The CDR3 nucleotides read TGTGCCACCGGGGGGGTGACTAATGAAAAACTGTTTTTT.

The chain recombines TRBV12-3 or TRBV12-4 with TRBJ2-7; D might be TRBD1 or TRBD2, each matching 5 bases. The ends were cut back, 3 bases at V and 5 bases at J, with 17 bases in the middle. This CDR3 has 15 amino acids. The CDR3 here is CASSFERGRANEQYF. For the CDR3, the DNA is TGTGCCAGCAGTTTCGAGAGGGGCAGGGCAAACGAGCAGTACTTC.

The table lists this clonotype with a few counts. The chain recombines TRBV11-2 with TRBJ2-3; TRBD2 matches at 8 bases. The junction had 4 bases not matched to a gene; V was cut back by 2 bases and J by 0 bases. The V gene's germline CDR1 is SGHAT and CDR2 FQNNGV. The CDR3 has 16 residues. The CDR3 nucleotides read TGTGCCAGCAGCTTAATGTCTAGCGGGAGCACAGATACGCAGTATTTT. Protein product: CASSLMSSGSTDTQYF.

The V gene is TRBV7-2, the J gene TRBJ2-4; D not resolved. The CDR3 is 13 residues long. Germline assignment: CDR1 SGHTA and CDR2 FQGNSA. Trimming pared 2 bases from V and 2 bases from J, leaving 4 bases between. The CDR3 coding sequence is TGTGCCAGCAGCTTAATGACCAAAAACATTCAGTACTTC. Translation: CASSLMTKNIQYF.

The gene calls are TRBV7-9 and TRBJ1-1, with 7 bases matching TRBD1. The CDR3 has 13 residues. V was pared by 5 bases and J by 7 bases, with 7 bases of the junction left unmatched. CDR1 and CDR2 (germline): SEHNR, FQNEAQ (reference sequence). CDR3 sequence: CASSTNRGSEAFF. CDR3 DNA: TGTGCCAGCAGCACGAACAGGGGAAGTGAAGCTTTCTTT.

This clonotype appeared a few times. The rearrangement links TRBV27 to TRBJ1-5; the D is unclear. Trimming took off 6 bases at V and 0 bases at J, with 18 bases between the two ends. The CDR3 loop spans 17 amino acids. Germline lookup yields CDR1 MNHEY and CDR2 SMNVEV (reference sequence). CDR3 DNA: TGTGCCAGCAGCCTTACACGAGGTCGATATAGCAATCAGCCCCAGCATTTT. Amino acid sequence: CASSLTRGRYSNQPQHF.